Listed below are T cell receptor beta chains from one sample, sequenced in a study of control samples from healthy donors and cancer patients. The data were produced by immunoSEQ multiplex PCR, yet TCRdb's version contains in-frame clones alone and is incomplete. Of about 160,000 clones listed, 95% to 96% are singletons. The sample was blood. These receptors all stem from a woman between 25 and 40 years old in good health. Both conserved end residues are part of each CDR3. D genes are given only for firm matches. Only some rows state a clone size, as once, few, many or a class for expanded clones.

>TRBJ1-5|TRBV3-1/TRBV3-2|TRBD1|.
TGTGCCAGCAGCCAAGACTTCGGGACAGGGAATCAGCCCCAGCATTTT
CASSQDFGTGNQPQHF
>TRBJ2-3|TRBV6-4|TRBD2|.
TGTGCCAGCAGTGAGGGACTAGCGAGCACAGATACGCAGTATTTT
CASSEGLASTDTQYF
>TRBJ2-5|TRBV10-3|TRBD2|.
TGTGCCATCAGTGAGTCGCGAACCGGGACTAGCGGGAGGGGGGACCAAGAGACCCAGTACTTC
CAISESRTGTSGRGDQETQYF
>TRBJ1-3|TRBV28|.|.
TGTGCCAGCAGAGTTTCCCACGAGGGGGTGGATGGAAACACCATATATTTT
CASRVSHEGVDGNTIYF
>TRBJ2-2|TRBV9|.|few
TGTGCCAGCAGCGTAGACACCGGGGAGCTGTTTTTT
CASSVDTGELFF
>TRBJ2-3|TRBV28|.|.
TGTGCCAGCAGTCCCCCGAGGGCAGGGGCAGTTATCACAGATACGCAGTATTTT
CASSPPRAGAVITDTQYF
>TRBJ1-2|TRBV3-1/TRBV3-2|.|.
TGTGCCAGCAGCCAAGAGGTGGGACTTCCCGGGGACTATGGCTACACCTTC
CASSQEVGLPGDYGYTF
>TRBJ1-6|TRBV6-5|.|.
TGTGCCAGCAGTATGGACAGCTACTATAATTCACCCCTCCACTTT
CASSMDSYYNSPLHF
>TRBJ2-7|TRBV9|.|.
TGTGCCAGCAGCTTGGGGGACGGAACCTACGAGCAGTACTTC
CASSLGDGTYEQYF
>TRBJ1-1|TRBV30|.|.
TGTTCCGGGGTGATGAACACTGAAGCTTTCTTT
CSGVMNTEAFF
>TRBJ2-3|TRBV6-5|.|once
TGTGCCAGCAGCCCAGGACTATACGACACAGATACGCAGTATTTT
CASSPGLYDTDTQYF
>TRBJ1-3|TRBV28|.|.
TGTGCCAGTTCCCGGGACGCCGGGCGGAACACCATATATTTT
CASSRDAGRNTIYF
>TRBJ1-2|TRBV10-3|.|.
TGTGCCATCAGTGAGTCCGGGAGTGTCGGCTATGGCTACACCTTC
CAISESGSVGYGYTF
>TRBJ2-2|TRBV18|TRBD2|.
TGTGCCAGCTCACCCGCTGGCGGGAGTTTTACCGGGGAGCTGTTTTTT
CASSPAGGSFTGELFF
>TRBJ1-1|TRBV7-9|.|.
TGTGCCAGCAGCTTAGACGGGGTGCCGAACACTGAAGCTTTCTTT
CASSLDGVPNTEAFF
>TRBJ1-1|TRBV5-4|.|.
TGTGCCAGCAGCGCCGGGACATTTATCACTGAAGCTTTCTTT
CASSAGTFITEAFF
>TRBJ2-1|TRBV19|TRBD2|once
TGTGCCAGTAGTCCTCCTAGCGGGGGACCCAATGAGCAGTTCTTC
CASSPPSGGPNEQFF
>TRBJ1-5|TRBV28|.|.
TGTGCCAGCAAGGGGATGAATCAGCCCCAGCATTTT
CASKGMNQPQHF
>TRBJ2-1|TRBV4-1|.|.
TGCGCCAGCAGCCAAGGAGGTGGGGTGGGCAATGAGCAGTTCTTC
CASSQGGGVGNEQFF
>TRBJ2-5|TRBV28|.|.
TGTGCCAGCAGTGGGGGGGATCAGGGGAGGGAGACCCAGTACTTC
CASSGGDQGRETQYF
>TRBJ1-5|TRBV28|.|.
TGTGCCAGCAGTCCCCAGGGGTCGCCCCTATGGCCCCAGCATTTT
CASSPQGSPLWPQHF
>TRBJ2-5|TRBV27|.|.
TGTGCCAGCAGTTTATCTCTGACTTCATTAGGGGAGACCCAGTACTTC
CASSLSLTSLGETQYF
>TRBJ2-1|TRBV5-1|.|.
TGCGCCAGCAGCTGGATCCTACAGGGCGATGAGCAGTTCTTC
CASSWILQGDEQFF
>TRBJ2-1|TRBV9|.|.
TGTGCCAGCAGCGTAGGTCCCCGGAATGAGCAGTTCTTC
CASSVGPRNEQFF
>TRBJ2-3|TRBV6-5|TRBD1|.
TGTGCCAGTGCAAAACAGGGGGGCACAGATACGCAGTATTTT
CASAKQGGTDTQYF
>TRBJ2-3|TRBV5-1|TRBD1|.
TGCGCCAGCAGCGTCGGGACAGTACACACAGATACGCAGTATTTT
CASSVGTVHTDTQYF
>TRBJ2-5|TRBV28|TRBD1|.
TGTGCCAGCAGAACCTCAGGGGGTACGTACCAAGAGACCCAGTACTTC
CASRTSGGTYQETQYF
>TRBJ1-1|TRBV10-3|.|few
TGTGCCATCAGTGTCGGACGGATGAACACTGAAGCTTTCTTT
CAISVGRMNTEAFF
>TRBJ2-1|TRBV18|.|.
TGTGCCAGCTCACCCGGACAGAGGAAAAGCTCCTACAATGAGCAGTTCTTC
CASSPGQRKSSYNEQFF
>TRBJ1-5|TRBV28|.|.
TGTGCCAGCAGGCCTAAACAGGGTGCCCAGCCCCAGCATTTT
CASRPKQGAQPQHF
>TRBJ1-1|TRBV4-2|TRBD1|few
TGTGCCAGCAGCCAACCGACAGGGCTGAACACTGAAGCTTTCTTT
CASSQPTGLNTEAFF
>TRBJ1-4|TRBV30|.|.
TGTGCCTGGAGTGTACACGGGGCCTCCCGGGAAAAACTGTTTTTT
CAWSVHGASREKLFF
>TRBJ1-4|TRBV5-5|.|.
TGTGCCAGCAGCCAGGGACCTCACCATGAAAAACTGTTTTTT
CASSQGPHHEKLFF